Shown below are 20 T cell receptor beta chains from a single sample sequenced in a study of CD8 T cells in Susac syndrome. After extraction with the RNeasy kit, about 0.45 to 1 ug of the RNA was reverse transcribed using random hexamers. One entry per CDR3 protein, called by TCRdb with MiXCR from the immunoSEQ multiplex PCR reads. Altogether around 71,000 distinct CDR3 sequences are present, roughly 93% being singletons, with the ten largest covering about 0.14%. Sequencing input: CD4+ T cells from PBMCs. These TCRs come from a human donor with Susac syndrome.

The rearrangement links TRBV12-3 or TRBV12-4 to TRBJ1-1, with a possible D match to TRBD1 (5 bases). The CDR3 is made up of 14 amino acids. With 3 bases removed from V and 3 bases from J, the gap between germline ends came to 11 bases. CDR3 sequence (DNA): TGTGCCAGCAGTTTCTGGGGCGCGGACACTGAAGCTTTCTTT. Its translation: CASSFWGADTEAFF.

In this sample, this clonotype turned up once. This chain connects TRBV6-5 to TRBJ2-7; perhaps TRBD2 as D (5 bases). Per the germline V gene, CDR1 is MNHEY and CDR2 is SVGAGI. CDR3 length: 16 residues. V was pared by 2 bases and J by 5 bases, with 19 bases between. The CDR3 DNA sequence: TGTGCCAGCAGTTACCCCGCCGACGGGCCGAGGGACGAGCAGTACTTC. Translating gives CASSYPADGPRDEQYF.

The CDR3 spells CASSLGTTNEQFF. In DNA, the CDR3 is TGTGCCAGCAGTCTGGGGACCACCAATGAGCAGTTCTTC. The chain employs TRBV28 and TRBJ2-1, with D perhaps TRBD1 or TRBD2 (5 bases each). The CDR3 is 13 residues long. The germline V and J ends were trimmed by 5 bases and 6 bases, with 11 bases remaining between them. The germline gives CDR1 MDHEN, CDR2 SYDVKM.

The chain recombines TRBV29-1 with TRBJ1-2; D not resolved. V dropped 3 bases and J dropped 12 bases, with 17 bases sitting between them. The CDR3 runs to 12 residues. The V gene's germline CDR1 is SQVTM and CDR2 ANQGSEA. The DNA of the CDR3 is TGCAGCGTTGAGCCTAGGGCCCACCGGGACACCTTC. This translates into CSVEPRAHRDTF. Drawing the rest from reference TRBV29-1 and TRBJ1-2, the complete variable domain is SAVISQKPSRDICQRGTSLTIQCQVDSQVTMMFWYRQQPGQSLTLIATANQGSEATYESGFVIDKFPISRPNLTFSTLTVSNMSPEDSSIYLCSVEPRAHRDTFGSGTRLTVV.

The rearrangement links TRBV7-9 to TRBJ2-3; 8 bases map to TRBD2. J lost 3 bases, V lost 5 bases, and 7 bases had no gene match. The CDR3 totals 15 residues. Germline CDR1 SEHNR, CDR2 FQNEAQ (reference sequence). The CDR3 DNA reads as TGTGCCAGCAGCCCCTTACTAGCGGTGACAGATACGCAGTATTTT. Its protein product is CASSPLLAVTDTQYF.

The J gene is TRBJ1-4, the V gene TRBV25-1; the D gene is possibly TRBD1 (6 bases). Germline V lookup: CDR1 MGHDK, CDR2 SYGVNS. V gave up 4 bases and J gave up 0 bases, with 9 bases separating them. The CDR3 runs to 15 residues. The CDR3 DNA is TGTGCCAGCAGTGCCCGGACAGCAACTAATGAAAAACTGTTTTTT. This encodes CASSARTATNEKLFF.

The chain employs TRBV2 and TRBJ1-4, with D perhaps matching TRBD1 (6 bases). Trimming stripped 6 bases from V and 3 bases from J, with 14 bases between. Germline lookup yields CDR1 SNHLY and CDR2 FYNNEI. CDR3 length: 15 amino acids. This chain's CDR3 is CASRTGGVSNEKLFF. In DNA, the CDR3 is TGTGCCAGCAGGACAGGAGGAGTATCTAATGAAAAACTGTTTTTT.

The genes are TRBV5-6 and TRBJ1-6; 8 nucleotides match TRBD1. The CDR3 loop spans 18 amino acids. Trimming cost V 1 base and J 4 bases; bases outside gene matches: 10. Germline V CDR1 and CDR2: SGHDT, YYEEEE. CDR3 region: CASSLPGTGQLYNSPLHF. CDR3 nucleotides: TGTGCCAGCAGCTTGCCGGGGACAGGTCAGCTTTATAATTCACCCCTCCACTTT.

The chain carries TRBV7-2 and TRBJ1-5; tentatively, D is TRBD1 (5 bases). The germline V gene encodes CDR1 SGHTA and CDR2 FQGNSA. V lost 1 base and J 7 bases, leaving 14 bases between the germline ends. The CDR3 extends over 15 amino acids. CDR3 sequence: CASSLGFRGLQPQHF. The CDR3 DNA reads as TGTGCCAGCAGCTTAGGATTCCGGGGCCTCCAGCCCCAGCATTTT.

The rearrangement joins TRBV5-4 to TRBJ2-3; D gene ambiguous. Germline V gene lookup returns CDR1 SGHNT and CDR2 YYREEE (reference sequence). V dropped 4 bases and J dropped 1 base, with 13 bases sitting between them. The CDR3 is 15 residues long. The chain's CDR3 is CASSPDRLRTDTQYF. DNA of the CDR3: TGTGCCAGCAGCCCCGACCGGTTGCGCACAGATACGCAGTATTTT.

V gene TRBV18 combines with J gene TRBJ1-2; 7 bases agree with TRBD1. Germline loops: CDR1 KGHSH, CDR2 LQKENI. The V and J ends lost 2 bases and 7 bases, in that order; junction bases with no gene match: 10. This CDR3 is 15 amino acids long. DNA of the CDR3: TGTGCCAGCTCACCAGACAGGGACATTTCTATTGGCTACACCTTC. Translation: CASSPDRDISIGYTF. The entire variable domain, with the rest obtained from reference TRBV18 and TRBJ1-2, is as follows: NAGVMQNPRHLVRRRGQEARLRCSPMKGHSHVYWYRQLPEEGLKFMVYLQKENIIDESGMPKERFSAEFPKEGPSILRIQQVVRGDSAAYFCASSPDRDISIGYTFGSGTRLTVV.

A few counts support this clonotype. The chain is built from TRBV6-6 and TRBJ1-2; no definite D call. Germline CDR1 reads MNHNY; CDR2 reads SVGAGI (reference sequence). Trimming took off 6 bases at V and 4 bases at J, with 9 bases between the two ends. This CDR3 spans 12 amino acids. The DNA of the CDR3 is TGTGCCAGCAGGGAGCTAGGCTATGGCTACACCTTC. Its protein product is CASRELGYGYTF.

This chain uses TRBV12-3 or TRBV12-4 with TRBJ1-4; 7 bases line up with TRBD1. The CDR3 totals 15 residues. Trimming cost V 6 bases and J 4 bases; bases outside gene matches: 8. The CDR3 spells CASSRSGQINEKLFF. Written as DNA, the CDR3 is TGTGCCAGCAGCCGATCGGGACAGATTAATGAAAAACTGTTTTTT.

The chain couples TRBV7-2 to TRBJ2-7; no firm D call. This CDR3 has 16 residues. Germline values: CDR1 SGHTA, CDR2 FQGNSA. Deletions cut 4 bases from V and 0 bases from J, with 16 bases between. The CDR3 spells CASSSRPKRVSYEQYF. CDR3 nucleotides: TGTGCCAGCAGCTCCCGGCCCAAAAGAGTCTCCTACGAGCAGTACTTC.

The chain joins TRBV18 to TRBJ1-3; 9 bases agree with TRBD1. There are 14 residues in the CDR3. Trimming cost V 5 bases and J 2 bases; bases outside gene matches: 1. Per the germline V gene, CDR1 is KGHSH and CDR2 is LQKENI. In nucleotides, the CDR3 is TGTGCCAGCTCAGGGGACAGGGCTGGAAACACCATATATTTT. Protein: CASSGDRAGNTIYF.

A single count supports this clonotype. This chain connects TRBV5-1 to TRBJ1-4; the D is unclear. Trimming removed 0 bases at V and 5 bases at J, with 8 bases between. The germline gives CDR1 SGHRS, CDR2 YFSETQ. This CDR3 region has 14 residues. The CDR3 region is CASSLGRVNEKLFF. Here the CDR3 DNA reads TGCGCCAGCAGCTTGGGGCGGGTAAATGAAAAACTGTTTTTT. The complete variable domain, with remaining parts taken from reference TRBV5-1 and TRBJ1-4, reads KAGVTQTPRYLIKTRGQQVTLSCSPISGHRSVSWYQQTPGQGLQFLFEYFSETQRNKGNFPGRFSGRQFSNSRSEMNVSTLELGDSALYLCASSLGRVNEKLFFGSGTQLSVL.

CDR3 nucleotide sequence: TGTGCCAGCAGCCATGTGGACGCAAATCAGCCCCAGCATTTT. Its translation is CASSHVDANQPQHF. This chain uses TRBV2 with TRBJ1-5; D uncertain. The CDR3 runs to 14 residues. V was pared by 6 bases and J by 4 bases, with 13 bases between. Germline loops: CDR1 SNHLY, CDR2 FYNNEI.

The rearrangement links TRBV7-2 to TRBJ2-7; D remains unclear. V shed 1 base and J shed 2 bases, with 6 bases lying between them. Germline V lookup: CDR1 SGHTA, CDR2 FQGNSA. The CDR3 runs to 13 residues. The CDR3 nucleotides read TGTGCCAGCAGCTTAGTTGTGCCCTACGAGCAGTACTTC. Its protein is CASSLVVPYEQYF. The whole variable domain, filled in from reference TRBV7-2 and TRBJ2-7, reads GAGVSQSPSNKVTEKGKDVELRCDPISGHTALYWYRQSLGQGLEFLIYFQGNSAPDKSGLPSDRFSAERTGGSVSTLTIQRTQQEDSAVYLCASSLVVPYEQYFGPGTRLTVT.

This rearrangement joins TRBV4-2 to TRBJ2-2, with D possibly matching TRBD2 (7 bases). The V end lost 1 base, the J end lost 0 bases, and 21 bases lay between the germline ends. Germline-derived CDR1 and CDR2 are LGHNA and YNFKEQ. This CDR3 is 20 amino acids long. The CDR3, as DNA: TGTGCCAGCAGCCAAGCCGCCGCGGTTGAGGGGGGGTCGAACACCGGGGAGCTGTTTTTT. This codes for CASSQAAAVEGGSNTGELFF.

The chain employs TRBV20-1 and TRBJ2-1; 7 bases match TRBD1. Trimming removed 0 bases from V and 0 bases from J; junction bases left unmatched: 5. CDR3 length equals 16 residues. Per germline, CDR1 DFQATT and CDR2 SNEGSKA (reference sequence). CDR3 in DNA: TGCAGTGCTAGAGATCAAGGGACAGTCTCCTACAATGAGCAGTTCTTC. It specifies CSARDQGTVSYNEQFF.